Listed below are T cell receptor beta chains from one sample, sequenced in a study of kidney transplant recipient with SARS-CoV-2 infection. Each CDR3 protein is one row after TCRdb ran MiXCR on the reads. The sample records approximately 240,000 distinct CDR3 sequences, around 30% being singletons. Sequencing was performed on a blood sample, taken at baseline and on day 111 from a kidney transplant recipient. The receptors were sampled from a young adult male patient who had COVID-19 and was a kidney transplant recipient. T cells may partly derive from the graft donor. The CDR3 runs from the conserved cysteine through the conserved F or W. D genes are given only for firm matches. A clone size is listed for some rows: how often the clone was seen (once, few, many), or a class if it is expanded.

size,V,J,length,D,CDR3,DNA
few,TRBV5-4,TRBJ2-1,13,NA,CASSPAGSHEQFF,TGTGCCAGCAGCCCCGCCGGCTCCCATGAGCAGTTCTTC
many,TRBV7-2,TRBJ2-2,13,NA,CASSLPATGELFF,TGTGCCAGCAGCTTACCCGCCACCGGGGAGCTGTTTTTT
many,TRBV3-1,TRBJ2-5,17,NA,CASSAKDPISFSETQYF,TGTGCCAGCAGCGCGAAAGATCCCATTTCTTTCTCTGAGACCCAGTACTTC
many,TRBV5-1,TRBJ2-2,14,NA,CASSLQDPAGELFF,TGCGCCAGCAGCTTGCAGGACCCAGCCGGGGAGCTGTTTTTT
many,TRBV20-1,TRBJ2-1,15,NA,CSATNRERGDNEQFF,TGCAGTGCTACCAACAGGGAGCGAGGAGACAATGAGCAGTTCTTC
many,TRBV9,TRBJ1-3,15,NA,CASSVLQDSGNTIYF,TGTGCCAGCAGCGTACTACAGGACTCTGGAAACACCATATATTTT
NA,TRBV3-1,TRBJ2-1,14,NA,CASSQDTVHNEQFF,TGTGCCAGCAGCCAAGATACGGTCCACAATGAGCAGTTCTTC
many,TRBV4-3,TRBJ1-2,17,NA,CASSPTLGRRKTYGYTF,TGCGCCAGCAGCCCAACACTAGGACGTCGAAAGACCTATGGCTACACCTTC
NA,TRBV5-6,TRBJ1-4,19,TRBD1,CASSPSLGETGATNEKLFF,TGTGCCAGCAGCCCCTCTCTTGGAGAAACAGGGGCAACTAATGAAAAACTGTTTTTT
many,TRBV7-8,TRBJ1-5,18,TRBD1,CASSPTLPVGQGKQPQHF,TGTGCCAGCAGCCCTACCCTCCCGGTCGGACAGGGGAAGCAGCCCCAGCATTTT
NA,TRBV7-6,TRBJ1-2,17,NA,CASSGRTESRKTYGYTF,TGTGCCAGCAGCGGGCGTACTGAATCTCGAAAGACCTATGGCTACACCTTC
many,TRBV2,TRBJ2-5,15,TRBD2,CASSAPGLAGETQYF,TGTGCCAGCAGTGCCCCCGGACTAGCGGGAGAGACCCAGTACTTC
many,TRBV7-8,TRBJ2-5,15,TRBD2,CASSWEPSGRETQYF,TGTGCCAGCAGCTGGGAACCTAGCGGGAGAGAGACCCAGTACTTC
few,TRBV5-1,TRBJ2-3,15,TRBD2,CASSLASGATDTQYF,TGCGCCAGCAGCTTGGCTAGCGGGGCCACAGATACGCAGTATTTT
many,TRBV10-1,TRBJ1-2,17,NA,CASSSDIRSRKTYGYTF,TGCGCCAGCAGTTCGGATATAAGATCGCGAAAGACCTATGGCTACACCTTC
many,TRBV12-5,TRBJ1-2,17,NA,CASGPLILQGKTYGYTF,TGTGCTAGTGGTCCGCTAATTTTGCAGGGAAAGACCTATGGCTACACCTTC
many,TRBV3-1,TRBJ2-2,18,NA,CASSSITPISGLTGELFF,TGTGCCAGCAGCTCCATAACTCCCATTTCAGGCTTGACCGGGGAGCTGTTTTTT
many,TRBV21-1,TRBJ1-1,14,NA,CASSRPGGCAGAFF,TGTGCCAGCAGCAGGCCGGGGGGCTGCGCCGGAGCTTTCTTT
many,TRBV3-1,TRBJ2-2,17,TRBD2,CASSQESLAGGPGELFF,TGTGCCAGCAGCCAAGAAAGCCTAGCGGGAGGTCCCGGGGAGCTGTTTTTT
few,TRBV10-1,TRBJ1-2,17,NA,CASSAVARSRKTYGYTF,TGCGCCAGCAGTGCCGTGGCAAGATCGCGAAAGACCTATGGCTACACCTTC
many,TRBV5-1,TRBJ1-2,16,NA,CASLTGSVRKTYGYTF,TGCGCCAGCCTTACGGGATCGGTTCGAAAGACCTATGGCTACACCTTC
many,TRBV6-2/TRBV6-3,TRBJ1-4,14,NA,CASTTRTRLGKLFF,TGTGCCAGCACAACGAGAACGAGACTGGGAAAACTGTTTTTT
few,TRBV4-2,TRBJ1-1,16,NA,CASSLDGSGLNTEAFF,TGTGCCAGCAGCCTCGACGGCTCGGGGCTGAACACTGAAGCTTTCTTT
NA,TRBV19,TRBJ2-4,12,NA,CASSRAPYGQYF,TGTGCCAGTAGTAGGGCCCCGTACGGGCAGTACTTC
many,TRBV4-2,TRBJ2-7,17,TRBD2,CASSQDTLSGGTYEQYF,TGTGCCAGCAGCCAAGATACCCTATCCGGGGGGACCTACGAGCAGTACTTC
many,TRBV3-1,TRBJ1-1,17,NA,CASSRANPISIRTEAFF,TGTGCCAGCAGCCGTGCAAATCCCATTTCAATTCGCACTGAAGCTTTCTTT
many,TRBV6-5,TRBJ1-2,17,NA,CASSWRYSMRKTYGYTF,TGTGCCAGCAGTTGGAGGTACTCTATGCGAAAGACCTATGGCTACACCTTC
few,TRBV6-5,TRBJ2-1,14,TRBD1,CASSDRGTYNEQFF,TGTGCCAGCAGTGACAGGGGTACCTACAATGAGCAGTTCTTC
NA,TRBV27,TRBJ2-5,14,NA,CASSPRSAQETQYF,TGTGCCAGCAGTCCCCGTTCAGCTCAAGAGACCCAGTACTTC
NA,TRBV5-6,TRBJ2-5,14,NA,CASSLVVSQETQYF,TGTGCCAGCAGCTTGGTTGTCAGCCAAGAGACCCAGTACTTC
NA,TRBV30,TRBJ1-5,13,TRBD1,CTWTGGGNQPQHF,TGTACCTGGACAGGGGGAGGCAATCAGCCCCAGCATTTT
few,TRBV9,TRBJ2-3,17,TRBD2,CASSVLGLAGGESTQYF,TGTGCCAGCAGCGTACTGGGACTAGCGGGAGGGGAGAGTACGCAGTATTTT
many,TRBV24-1,TRBJ2-1,15,TRBD2,CATSVALAGGDEQFF,TGTGCCACCAGTGTGGCACTAGCGGGAGGGGATGAGCAGTTCTTC
many,TRBV4-3,TRBJ1-5,16,NA,CASSQALIRGRQPQHF,TGCGCCAGCAGCCAAGCCCTCATCAGGGGACGTCAGCCCCAGCATTTT
many,TRBV20-1,TRBJ1-5,13,TRBD1,CSARTGNNQPQHF,TGCAGTGCGCGGACAGGAAACAATCAGCCCCAGCATTTT
NA,TRBV4-3,TRBJ2-3,18,TRBD2,CASNQALAGGGDMDTQYF,TGCGCCAGCAACCAAGCCCTAGCGGGAGGGGGGGACATGGATACGCAGTATTTT
many,TRBV7-2,TRBJ1-2,17,NA,CASSRLNRDGKTYGYTF,TGTGCCAGCAGCCGATTAAACAGAGACGGAAAGACCTATGGCTACACCTTC
NA,TRBV27,TRBJ2-2,16,NA,CASSLWGASYTGELFF,TGTGCCAGCAGTTTATGGGGGGCGAGTTACACCGGGGAGCTGTTTTTT
NA,TRBV6-4,TRBJ1-2,17,NA,CASSRKASHGETYGYTF,TGTGCCAGCAGTAGGAAAGCCTCACACGGAGAGACCTATGGCTACACCTTC
many,TRBV19,TRBJ1-5,15,TRBD1,CASSPTTGGNQPQHF,TGTGCCAGTAGTCCTACGACAGGGGGCAATCAGCCCCAGCATTTT
many,TRBV20-1,TRBJ1-4,13,TRBD1,CSAETGEGEKLFF,TGCAGTGCCGAAACAGGGGAGGGTGAAAAACTGTTTTTT
many,TRBV2,TRBJ1-5,15,NA,CASSGDGASNQPQHF,TGTGCCAGCAGTGGTGACGGGGCTAGCAATCAGCCCCAGCATTTT
NA,TRBV8-2,TRBJ2-6,17,NA,CGKLIRITQSRANVLTF,TGTGGCAAGCTCATCAGGATAACACAAAGTCGGGCCAACGTCCTGACTTTC
NA,TRBV10-3,TRBJ2-3,14,NA,CAISGQLSTDTQYF,TGTGCCATCAGTGGTCAACTAAGCACAGATACGCAGTATTTT
many,TRBV19,TRBJ2-2,15,NA,CASSITRRNTGELFF,TGTGCCAGTAGTATAACCAGGAGAAACACCGGGGAGCTGTTTTTT
many,TRBV6-6,TRBJ2-7,17,TRBD1,CASRTNPGTGEGYEQYF,TGTGCCAGCAGAACCAACCCCGGGACAGGGGAGGGCTACGAGCAGTACTTC
few,TRBV6-5,TRBJ2-7,19,TRBD2,CASSHLANRLAGSSYEQYF,TGTGCCAGCAGTCACCTTGCGAACCGGCTAGCGGGGAGCTCCTACGAGCAGTACTTC
many,TRBV12-3/TRBV12-4,TRBJ1-2,13,TRBD1,CASSGTDYYGYTF,TGTGCCAGCAGTGGGACAGACTACTATGGCTACACCTTC
many,TRBV5-5,TRBJ1-5,12,NA,CASSLASGPQHF,TGTGCCAGCAGCCTGGCTTCCGGGCCCCAGCATTTT
many,TRBV20-1,TRBJ2-7,13,TRBD1,CSASRTGDYEQYF,TGCAGTGCTAGCCGGACAGGCGACTACGAGCAGTACTTC
NA,TRBV6-5,TRBJ2-5,16,NA,CASSYWGGGPQEAQYF,TGTGCCAGCAGTTATTGGGGCGGGGGCCCACAAGAGGCCCAGTACTTC
many,TRBV7-2,TRBJ2-5,14,TRBD2,CASRPTSGSVTQYF,TGTGCCAGCAGACCAACTAGCGGGAGTGTGACCCAGTACTTC
many,TRBV27,TRBJ1-4,16,NA,CASREDGAGWDEKLFF,TGTGCCAGCAGGGAGGACGGGGCAGGTTGGGATGAAAAACTGTTTTTT
many,TRBV28,TRBJ2-5,15,TRBD1,CASSFSTGSRETQYF,TGTGCCAGCAGTTTCTCGACAGGGAGTAGGGAGACCCAGTACTTC
NA,TRBV5-6,TRBJ2-5,15,NA,CASSSKLEYQETQYF,TGTGCCAGCAGCTCAAAACTAGAGTACCAAGAGACCCAGTACTTC
few,TRBV10-1,TRBJ1-2,17,NA,CASSSNRRSRKTYGYTF,TGCGCCAGCAGTAGTAATCGAAGATCGCGAAAGACCTATGGCTACACCTTC
many,TRBV15,TRBJ2-1,14,NA,CATSREGGGNEQFF,TGTGCCACCAGCAGAGAGGGAGGGGGCAATGAGCAGTTCTTC
few,TRBV20-1,TRBJ1-5,15,TRBD1,CSARAQTGGDQPQHF,TGCAGTGCTAGAGCTCAGACAGGGGGAGATCAGCCCCAGCATTTT
many,TRBV4-3,TRBJ1-2,17,NA,CASSILEGRRKTYGYTF,TGCGCCAGCAGCATTTTGGAAGGACGTCGAAAGACCTATGGCTACACCTTC
many,TRBV20-1,TRBJ1-2,9,NA,CSARGGYTF,TGCAGTGCTAGAGGGGGCTACACCTTC